This TCR beta chain was sequenced during a study of blood T cell repertoires in COVID-19. As for the study in general: Two negative PCRs, clearance, or symptom resolution characterized the recovered Cohort 3 donors. Nucleic acid was either cDNA or gDNA, and it came from T cells, B-cell-depleted T cells, or PBMCs.

Germline lookup yields CDR1 MDHEN and CDR2 SYDVKM. V lost 2 bases and J 0 bases, leaving 14 bases between the germline ends. The CDR3 length is 17 residues. The protocol was immunoSEQ multiplex PCR, while the TCRdb copy is restricted to in-frame clones and leaves out a portion. The sample yields about 210,000 clones, around 90% seen once. Cohorts were assigned according to the clinical history that participants reported. The receptor's source is a man aged 25 to 40 in a cohort exposed to, infected with or recovered from COVID-19 (not recorded which). Sequenced sample: PBMCs or T cells enriched from blood (not recorded which). The genes are TRBV28 and TRBJ1-3; D possibly corresponds to TRBD1 (5 bases). The CDR3 reads CASSLIRARSSGNTIYF. Written as DNA, the CDR3 is TGTGCCAGCAGTTTAATCAGGGCCCGGAGCTCTGGAAACACCATATATTTT.